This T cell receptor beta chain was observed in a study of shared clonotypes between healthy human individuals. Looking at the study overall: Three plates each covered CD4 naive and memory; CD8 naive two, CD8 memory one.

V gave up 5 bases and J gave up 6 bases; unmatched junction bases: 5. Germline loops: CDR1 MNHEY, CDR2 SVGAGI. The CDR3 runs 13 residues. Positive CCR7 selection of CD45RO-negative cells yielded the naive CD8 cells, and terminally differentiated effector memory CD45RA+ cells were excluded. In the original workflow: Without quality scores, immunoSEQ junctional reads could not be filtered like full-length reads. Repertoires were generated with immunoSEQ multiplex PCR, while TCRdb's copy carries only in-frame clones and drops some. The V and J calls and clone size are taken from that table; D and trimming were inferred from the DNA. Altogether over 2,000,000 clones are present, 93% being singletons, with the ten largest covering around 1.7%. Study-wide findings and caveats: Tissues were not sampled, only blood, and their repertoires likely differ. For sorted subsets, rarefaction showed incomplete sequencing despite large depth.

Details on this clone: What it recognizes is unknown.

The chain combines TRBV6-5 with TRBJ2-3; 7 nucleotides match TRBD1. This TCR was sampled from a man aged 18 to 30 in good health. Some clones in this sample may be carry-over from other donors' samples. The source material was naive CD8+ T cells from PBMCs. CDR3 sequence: CASSIQQGDTQYF. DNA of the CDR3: TGTGCCAGCAGTATCCAACAGGGGGATACGCAGTATTTT.